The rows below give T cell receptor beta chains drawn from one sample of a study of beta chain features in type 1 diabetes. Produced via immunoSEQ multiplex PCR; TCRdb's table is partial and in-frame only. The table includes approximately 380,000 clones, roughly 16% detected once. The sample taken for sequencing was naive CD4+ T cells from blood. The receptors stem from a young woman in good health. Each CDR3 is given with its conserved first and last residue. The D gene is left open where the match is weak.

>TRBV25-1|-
CASSRGSGANYGYTF
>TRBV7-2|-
CASSREGTLYQETQYF
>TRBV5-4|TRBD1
CASSFGLSGTGMNTEAFF
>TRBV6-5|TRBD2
CASSPGTSGFYEQYF
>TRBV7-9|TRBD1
CASSRVRDRPAVLTF
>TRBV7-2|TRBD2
CASSLVAGGPHEQFF
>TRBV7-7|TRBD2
CASSPGTSVLETQYF
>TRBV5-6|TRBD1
CASSRRDRGLQPQHF
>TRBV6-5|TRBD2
CASSGGFQETQYF
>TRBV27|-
CASSLSRVGGWSTGELFF
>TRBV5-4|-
CASSATNGGKKTQYF
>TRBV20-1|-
CSARGAGEQFF
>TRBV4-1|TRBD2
CASSHFWGEQREARETQYF
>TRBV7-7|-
CASSDDLPNTGELFF
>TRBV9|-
CASSLTTNTEAFF
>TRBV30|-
CAWSVSQMQETQYF
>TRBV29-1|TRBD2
CSVPGLAQETQYF
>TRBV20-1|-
CSARYPETQYF
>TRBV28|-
CASSLSVGELFF
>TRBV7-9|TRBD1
CASSRDRDNQPQHF
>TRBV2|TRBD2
CASSVMTSGAQETQYF
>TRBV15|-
CATSRESGTNQPQHF
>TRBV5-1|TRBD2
CASSRRLAGGSYNEQFF
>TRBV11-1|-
CASSPWVRVGEQFF
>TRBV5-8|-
CASSLHRVDETQYF
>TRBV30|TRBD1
CAWSMGQGVQPQHF
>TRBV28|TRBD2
CASSLSGFSGTPDTQYF
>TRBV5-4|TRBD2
CASSLGPSGSSSYEQYF
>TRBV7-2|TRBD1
CASSSGTGLEQFF
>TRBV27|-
CASSPRRGSTYNEQFF
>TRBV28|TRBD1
CASTPWTGDYEQYF
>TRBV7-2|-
CASSLDSTLMNTEAFF
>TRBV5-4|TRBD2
CASSGTSLNLNEQFF
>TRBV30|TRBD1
CAWSVESGQGAYEQYF
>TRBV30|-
CAWTIGWVREDTEAFF
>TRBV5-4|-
CASSQEASGGNIQYF
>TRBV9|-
CASSAGSERRMETQYF
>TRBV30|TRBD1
CAWSSRQGQRWGANVLTF
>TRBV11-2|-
CASSLVAGYSTDTQYF
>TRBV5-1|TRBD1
CASSWGQKQYF
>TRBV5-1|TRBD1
CASSPVATGGQETQYF
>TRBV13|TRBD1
CATGQSIQETQYF
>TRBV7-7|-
CASSFERTEAETQYF
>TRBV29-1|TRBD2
CSVALAAYEQYF
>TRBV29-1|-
CSVVPSSYEQYF
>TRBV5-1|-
CASSPSDPQGRELFF
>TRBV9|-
CASSVAPSIFIPSGANVLTF
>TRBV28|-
CASSLRGGSTDTQYF
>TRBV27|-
CASSLQVSNQPQHF
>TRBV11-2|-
CASSLGVGVGTDTQYF
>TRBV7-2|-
CASSLDPKAGTDTQYF
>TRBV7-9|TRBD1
CASSPRDSPFLNEQYF